This T cell receptor beta chain appears in the sequencing data of a study of blood T cell repertoires in COVID-19. Background on the study: Samples came from the United States, Italy and Spain, spanning acute and convalescent COVID-19. T cells, B-cell-depleted T cells, or PBMCs provided the cDNA or gDNA that served as material.

The CDR3 runs to 14 residues. The germline gives CDR1 LGHDT, CDR2 YNNKEL (reference sequence). J lost 4 bases, V lost 6 bases, and 8 bases had no gene match. Seattle patients were enrolled while actively infected and followed longitudinally. Study processing details: Estimation of nucleated cell counts was performed using reference gene primer amplification. The repertoire was sequenced with immunoSEQ multiplex PCR; TCRdb's copy has only in-frame clones and lacks some. That table is the source of V, J and clone size, and D and trimming were worked out from the DNA. The sample has about 500,000 clones, around 90% seen once.

The receptor was isolated from a woman between 45 and 60 years old with COVID-19, enrolled during active disease. V and J are TRBV3-1 (or the pseudogene TRBV3-2) and TRBJ1-1; 7 bases match TRBD1. Sequenced sample: peripheral blood. Here the CDR3 reads CASSPRQGGTEAFF. For the CDR3, the DNA is TGTGCCAGCAGTCCTCGACAGGGAGGCACTGAAGCTTTCTTT.